Each of the 9 T cell receptor beta chains below was sequenced from the same sample in a study of shared clonotypes between healthy human individuals. Libraries were prepared by immunoSEQ multiplex PCR; TCRdb keeps only in-frame clonotypes and omits some of them. The sample gives about 2,500,000 clones, around nine tenths of which show up once; under 0.15% is in the top ten. Specimen: naive CD4+ T cells sorted from blood. Subset described: CD45RA+ positively selected. Receptors originate from a man between 18 and 35 years old in good health.

The chain recombines TRBV5-8 with TRBJ1-1, with D maybe TRBD1 (6 bases). Germline CDR1 SGHTS, CDR2 YDEGEE. V was cut by 3 bases and J by 8 bases, with 11 bases left in between. The CDR3 has 12 residues. DNA of the CDR3: TGTGCCAGCAGCTCACAGGGTTGGGAAGCTTTCTTT. It specifies CASSSQGWEAFF.

The J gene is TRBJ1-1, the V gene TRBV18; D unclear. CDR1 and CDR2 from the germline V gene are KGHSH and LQKENI. The germline V and J ends were trimmed by 1 base and 1 base, with 19 bases remaining between them. CDR3 length: 18 amino acids. DNA for the CDR3: TGTGCCAGCTCACCACTTCGTCAGGCAGGTGGAAAGAACACTGAAGCTTTCTTT. Encoded protein: CASSPLRQAGGKNTEAFF.

CDR3 bases: TGTGCCAGCAGTTTATTGTCGGCCGGGGGCATCAATCAGCCCCAGCATTTT. Protein sequence: CASSLLSAGGINQPQHF. This chain links TRBV28 with TRBJ1-5; tentative D call: TRBD1 (6 bases). The CDR3 length is 17 residues. Germline lookup yields CDR1 MDHEN and CDR2 SYDVKM. The V gene lost 1 base and the J gene lost 3 bases, with 16 bases spanning the gap.

The chain recombines TRBV18 with TRBJ1-2, with D hard to call. Germline V gene data show CDR1 as KGHSH and CDR2 as LQKENI. Trimming shortened V by 3 bases and J by 4 bases, and 12 bases separated the two germline ends. The CDR3 length is 14 residues. CDR3 bases: TGTGCCAGCTCACCTAACAAGGATAGCTATGGCTACACCTTC. Encoded protein: CASSPNKDSYGYTF.

V usage is TRBV27 and J usage is TRBJ2-1, with 10 bases fitting TRBD1. The V and J ends lost 4 bases and 6 bases, in that order; junction bases with no gene match: 3. The CDR3 length is 14 residues. Germline lookup yields CDR1 MNHEY and CDR2 SMNVEV (reference sequence). The chain's CDR3 is CASSSGTGVNEQFF. In DNA, the CDR3 is TGTGCCAGCAGTTCAGGGACAGGGGTCAATGAGCAGTTCTTC.

This sequence joins TRBV19 and TRBJ2-1; D might be TRBD1 (6 bases). Trimming stripped 9 bases from V and 7 bases from J, with 13 bases between. CDR1 and CDR2 (germline): LNHDA, SQIVND (reference sequence). The CDR3 totals 12 residues. CDR3 coding DNA: TGTGCCAGGGCGCTACAGGGAAATGAGCAGTTCTTC. Translating it yields CARALQGNEQFF.

This clone was counted only a few times. V and J are TRBV2 and TRBJ1-2; TRBD1 is a possible D gene (5 bases). Germline-derived CDR1 and CDR2 are SNHLY and FYNNEI. The CDR3 has 12 residues. With 6 bases removed from V and 8 bases from J, the gap between germline ends came to 13 bases. The CDR3 coding sequence is TGTGCCAGCAGCAGGGAAGAAAGGGGCTACACCTTC. As protein: CASSREERGYTF.

J is TRBJ2-1 and V is TRBV6-6; tentative D call: TRBD1 (7 bases). CDR3 length: 14 residues. V dropped 2 bases and J dropped 9 bases, with 14 bases sitting between them. The germline V gene encodes CDR1 MNHNY and CDR2 SVGAGI (reference sequence). The CDR3 sequence is CASSYGQGGGEQFF. The CDR3 DNA is TGTGCCAGCAGTTACGGGCAGGGGGGCGGTGAGCAGTTCTTC.

The V and J genes are TRBV29-1 and TRBJ2-7, with 7 bases fitting TRBD1. The CDR3 covers 14 residues. Germline CDR1 reads SQVTM; CDR2 reads ANQGSEA. V lost 8 bases to trimming and J lost 7 bases; unmatched junction nucleotides: 17. The CDR3 protein is CSMIRDSIDREQYF. Written as DNA, the CDR3 is TGCAGCATGATCCGGGACAGTATAGATCGAGAGCAGTACTTC.